These 30 T cell receptor beta chains were all obtained from the same sample, sequenced in a study of CD8+ T cells in alopecia areata. Following RNA extraction, reverse transcription yielded cDNA that acted as the sequencing template. TCRdb's copy holds only in-frame clones and misses some; the assay was immunoSEQ multiplex PCR. The sample records about 13,000 clones, 50% to 60% being singletons. Peripheral blood and lesional scalp punch biopsies were taken from alopecia areata patients. The starting material was skin, obtained at week 0. Source of these receptors: a human donor with alopecia areata.

V gene TRBV25-1 combines with J gene TRBJ1-1; D might be TRBD1 (5 bases). The CDR3 contains 10 residues. V was shortened by 9 bases and J by 11 bases, with 13 bases between the two germline ends. Per the germline V gene, CDR1 is MGHDK and CDR2 is SYGVNS. CDR3 in amino acids: CASRGPYAFF. Here the CDR3 DNA reads TGTGCCAGTCGGGGACCCTACGCTTTCTTT. The whole variable domain, remainder taken from reference TRBV25-1 and TRBJ1-1, is EADIYQTPRYLVIGTGKKITLECSQTMGHDKMYWYQQDPGMELHLIHYSYGVNSTEKGDLSSESTVSRIRTEHFPLTLESARPSHTSQYLCASRGPYAFFGQGTRLTVV.

The rearrangement uses TRBV6-5 and TRBJ1-5; D call uncertain. The CDR3 runs 11 residues. Germline CDR1 and CDR2: MNHEY and SVGAGI. Trimming removed 6 bases from V and 9 bases from J, with 9 bases in between. The CDR3 DNA reads as TGTGCCAGCAGCACGGCAGGGCCCCAGCATTTT. It codes for CASSTAGPQHF.

The chain recombines TRBV7-3 with TRBJ1-1; D is ambiguous. This CDR3 comprises 13 residues. Germline CDR1 reads SGHTA; CDR2 reads FQGTGA. The V and J ends lost 5 bases and 3 bases respectively, with 10 bases between them. In DNA form, the CDR3 reads TGTGCCAGCAGCCAAGAGAGGCACACTGAAGCTTTCTTT. Translation: CASSQERHTEAFF.

V is TRBV4-1 and J is TRBJ2-7; D is uncertain. Trimming pared 0 bases from V and 7 bases from J, leaving 7 bases between. The germline CDR1 and CDR2 sequences are MGHRA and YSYEKL. This CDR3 is 12 amino acids long. DNA for the CDR3: TGCGCCAGCAGCCAAGAAGGCGGTGAGCAGTACTTC. As protein: CASSQEGGEQYF.

The V call is TRBV4-3, the J call TRBJ1-2, with D hard to call. Germline CDR1 is LGHNA and CDR2 is YSLEER. The CDR3 has 14 amino acids. V lost 4 bases and J lost 4, with 13 bases in between. The CDR3 is CASSPNPLPYGYTF. CDR3 DNA: TGCGCCAGCAGCCCAAATCCCCTTCCCTATGGCTACACCTTC.

This clone was picked up a small number of times. CDR3 coding DNA: TGTGCCAGCAGTTTACTGAAGACGGACGGCCAAGAGACCCAGTACTTC. Residues: CASSLLKTDGQETQYF. This chain links TRBV28 with TRBJ2-5; D is ambiguous. Trimming cost V 2 bases and J 1 base, with 14 bases left between them. Germline lookup yields CDR1 MDHEN and CDR2 SYDVKM. The CDR3 length is 16 residues. Drawing the rest from reference TRBV28 and TRBJ2-5, the complete variable domain is DVKVTQSSRYLVKRTGEKVFLECVQDMDHENMFWYRQDPGLGLRLIYFSYDVKMKEKGDIPEGYSVSREKKERFSLILESASTNQTSMYLCASSLLKTDGQETQYFGPGTRLLVL.

This rearrangement joins TRBV5-6 to TRBJ2-1; a weak D match, TRBD1 (6 bases). Germline V gives CDR1 SGHDT, CDR2 YYEEEE. V was cut by 3 bases and J by 12 bases, with 28 bases left in between. This CDR3 has 17 amino acids. CDR3 DNA: TGTGCCAGCAGCTCTTTTTTCGGGCCTCCTGCCCAGGGGTTGCAGTTCTTC. This translates into CASSSFFGPPAQGLQFF. Full variable domain (rest looked up from reference TRBV5-6 and TRBJ2-1): DAGVTQSPTHLIKTRGQQVTLRCSPKSGHDTVSWYQQALGQGPQFIFQYYEEEERQRGNFPDRFSGHQFPNYSSELNVNALLLGDSALYLCASSSFFGPPAQGLQFFGPGTRLTVL.

The chain carries TRBV4-1 and TRBJ1-2; D is perhaps TRBD1 (5 bases). The germline CDR1 and CDR2 sequences are MGHRA and YSYEKL. With 0 bases removed from V and 8 bases from J, the gap between germline ends came to 13 bases. This CDR3 contains 14 residues. CDR3 loop: CASSQERGQEGYTF. The CDR3 region has the DNA TGCGCCAGCAGCCAAGAACGGGGCCAGGAGGGCTACACCTTC.

In this sample, this clone is hyperexpanded (1% or more). The chain combines TRBV11-2 with TRBJ1-6; D is perhaps TRBD1 (6 bases). CDR3 length: 15 amino acids. The V end lost 5 bases, the J end lost 6 bases, and 14 bases lay between the germline ends. Germline V lookup: CDR1 SGHAT, CDR2 FQNNGV. CDR3 residues: CASSVPDRFNSPLHF. CDR3 coding DNA: TGTGCCAGCAGCGTCCCCGACAGGTTTAATTCACCCCTCCACTTT.

This clone was seen a handful of times. This chain uses TRBV6-5 with TRBJ2-7, with D possibly being TRBD1 (6 bases). This CDR3 is built from 12 residues. V lost 6 bases and J lost 2, with 8 bases in between. Germline loops: CDR1 MNHEY, CDR2 SVGAGI. CDR3 region: CASSDRTYEQYF. The CDR3 nucleotides are TGTGCCAGCAGCGACAGGACCTACGAGCAGTACTTC.

The rearrangement uses TRBV30 and TRBJ1-4; the D is unclear. Per germline, CDR1 GTSNPN and CDR2 SVGIG (reference sequence). The CDR3 is 15 amino acids. Trimming left V 0 bases short and J 8 bases short, with 16 bases between. The DNA of the CDR3 is TGTGCCTGGAGTGTAAAGGTCAGCATGGAGGAAAAACTGTTTTTT. This codes for CAWSVKVSMEEKLFF.

The chain couples TRBV5-4 to TRBJ2-1; TRBD1 aligns across 9 bases. The CDR3 has 16 residues. The ends lost 2 bases at V and 6 bases at J; junction bases unmatched: 9. The germline V gene encodes CDR1 SGHNT and CDR2 YYREEE (reference sequence). The DNA of the CDR3 is TGTGCCAGCAGCTTCCCGGGACAGGGAGGAGTCAATGAGCAGTTCTTC. The encoded protein is CASSFPGQGGVNEQFF.

This chain links TRBV7-2 with TRBJ2-4; maybe TRBD2 (5 bases). Germline V lookup: CDR1 SGHTA, CDR2 FQGNSA. The CDR3 sequence is 15 residues long. Trimming left V 5 bases short and J 0 bases short, with 11 bases between. The DNA of the CDR3 is TGTGCCAGCAGCGAGGAGGCGCGAGCCAAAAACATTCAGTACTTC. Protein product: CASSEEARAKNIQYF.

V and J are TRBV12-5 and TRBJ2-7; no reliable D call. This CDR3 contains 12 residues. CDR1 is LGHNT and CDR2 is FRNRAP in the germline V gene. Between the trimmed V and J ends, which lost 3 bases and 2 bases, there was a span of 5 bases. The CDR3 nucleotides are TGTGCTAGTGGTTTCCCCCCCTACGAGCAGTACTTC. Translation gives CASGFPPYEQYF.

The chain has TRBV7-2 and TRBJ2-2; 9 bases align to TRBD1. CDR3 length: 19 amino acids. V shed 5 bases, J shed 0 bases, and the junction held 13 bases outside the gene matches. CDR1 is SGHTA, CDR2 FQGNSA, per germline. The CDR3: CASSLLRPGTGTNTGELFF. The CDR3 DNA sequence: TGTGCCAGCAGCCTCCTACGCCCTGGGACAGGGACGAACACCGGGGAGCTGTTTTTT. Full variable domain (rest looked up from reference TRBV7-2 and TRBJ2-2): GAGVSQSPSNKVTEKGKDVELRCDPISGHTALYWYRQSLGQGLEFLIYFQGNSAPDKSGLPSDRFSAERTGGSVSTLTIQRTQQEDSAVYLCASSLLRPGTGTNTGELFFGEGSRLTVL.

This sequence joins TRBV4-1 and TRBJ1-1; unclear D gene. Germline V lookup: CDR1 MGHRA, CDR2 YSYEKL. The length of the CDR3 is 13 residues. Trimming removed 3 bases from V and 4 bases from J, with 9 bases in between. CDR3 DNA sequence: TGCGCCAGCAGCCAGGGTTCAAGCACTGAAGCTTTCTTT. It is translated as CASSQGSSTEAFF.

J is TRBJ2-2 and V is TRBV4-1; no clear D. Germline CDR1 and CDR2: MGHRA and YSYEKL. CDR3 length: 15 amino acids. The ends were cut back, 1 base at V and 4 bases at J, with 10 bases in the middle. CDR3 DNA: TGCGCCAGCAGCCAAGTCTTCGATGCCACCGGGGAGCTGTTTTTT. Amino acid sequence: CASSQVFDATGELFF.

This clone was seen more than once but under ten times. The V call is TRBV6-5, the J call TRBJ2-3; weak D call: TRBD2 (6 bases). The CDR3 spans 13 residues. Between the trimmed V and J ends, which lost 4 bases and 1 base, there was a span of 6 bases. Germline V gene lookup returns CDR1 MNHEY and CDR2 SVGAGI. The CDR3 nucleotides are TGTGCCAGCAGTTGGGGGGGCACAGATACGCAGTATTTT. Translated, it gives CASSWGGTDTQYF.

This clone is a singleton in its sample. V gene TRBV7-9 combines with J gene TRBJ2-2, with D hard to call. Germline loops: CDR1 SEHNR, CDR2 FQNEAQ (reference sequence). The CDR3 covers 14 residues. V was shortened by 1 base and J by 5 bases, with 8 bases between the two germline ends. Here the CDR3 DNA reads TGTGCCAGCAGCTTAGTCTCGGTGACCGGGGAGCTGTTTTTT. Translating it yields CASSLVSVTGELFF.

The rearrangement joins TRBV20-1 to TRBJ1-1; a possible D gene is TRBD1 (5 bases). The CDR3 covers 11 residues. Germline V CDR1 and CDR2: DFQATT, SNEGSKA (reference sequence). The V end was cut by 7 bases, the J end by 2 bases, with 8 bases between. The CDR3 DNA sequence: TGCAGTGGGGGGGGAAACACTGAAGCTTTCTTT. This codes for CSGGGNTEAFF.

The rearrangement links TRBV19 to TRBJ1-3; D perhaps matches TRBD1 (6 bases). The CDR3 is 16 amino acids. V was clipped by 4 bases and J by 1 base, with 14 bases between them. Germline loops: CDR1 LNHDA, CDR2 SQIVND (reference sequence). The chain's CDR3 is CASSNPHQGSGNTIYF. For the CDR3, the DNA is TGTGCCAGTAGTAATCCCCATCAGGGGTCTGGAAACACCATATATTTT.

With regard to this clone: One end of the junction is discordant with germline, which a read error may explain. In the same sample, other DNA sequences code for this CDR3. This rearrangement joins TRBV5-4 to TRBJ1-2, with D possibly being TRBD1 (6 bases). Germline loops: CDR1 SGHNT, CDR2 YYREEE (reference sequence). This CDR3 has 15 residues. CDR3 sequence reads: CASSQGTDRGWGYTF. CDR3 DNA: TGCGCCAGCAGCCAAGGAACGGACAGAGGGTGGGGCTACACCTTC.

The rearrangement uses TRBV27 and TRBJ2-7; the D call may be TRBD1 or TRBD2 (5 bases each). The CDR3 runs to 16 residues. Per the germline V gene, CDR1 is MNHEY and CDR2 is SMNVEV (reference sequence). Trimming took off 4 bases at V and 0 bases at J, with 16 bases between the two ends. In DNA form, the CDR3 reads TGTGCCAGCAGTTCCCTGGGGGTGAGGAGCTCCTACGAGCAGTACTTC. Its protein product is CASSSLGVRSSYEQYF.

V usage is TRBV18 and J usage is TRBJ1-3; possibly TRBD1 for D (6 bases). Trimming removed 3 bases at V and 2 bases at J, with 11 bases between. The CDR3 runs to 15 residues. The germline CDR1 and CDR2 sequences are KGHSH and LQKENI. The CDR3 protein is CASSPTQGTGNTIYF. CDR3 in DNA: TGTGCCAGCTCACCGACACAGGGAACTGGAAACACCATATATTTT.

Notes on this clone: In the same sample, other DNA sequences code for this CDR3. This chain links TRBV7-4 with TRBJ1-5, with a tentative D call TRBD1 (5 bases). The length of the CDR3 is 19 residues. Germline values: CDR1 SGHVT, CDR2 SQSDAQ. V lost 5 bases to trimming and J lost 0 bases, with 23 bases between them. The CDR3 sequence is CASSAPGRGVFASNQPQHF. As DNA, the CDR3 is TGTGCCAGCAGCGCGCCGGGGCGGGGGGTCTTTGCTAGCAATCAGCCCCAGCATTTT.

The chain uses TRBV28 and TRBJ2-5; no definite D call. This CDR3 is 15 amino acids long. The V gene lost 6 bases and the J gene lost 5 bases, with 19 bases spanning the gap. Germline V gives CDR1 MDHEN, CDR2 SYDVKM. CDR3 sequence reads: CASSGADGSSETQYF. The CDR3 coding sequence is TGTGCCAGCAGCGGAGCCGACGGCTCATCGGAGACCCAGTACTTC.

The chain joins TRBV19 to TRBJ2-1; 7 bases match TRBD2. V lost 3 bases, J lost 4 bases, and 9 bases stayed unmatched. Germline V lookup: CDR1 LNHDA, CDR2 SQIVND (reference sequence). The CDR3 extends over 16 amino acids. The CDR3 DNA is TGTGCCAGTAGTATGCAGGCCGTCGGGGGGTACAATGAGCAGTTCTTC. Its protein is CASSMQAVGGYNEQFF.

This clone was recorded a few times. This sequence joins TRBV10-3 and TRBJ2-5; TRBD1 matches 7 bases. TRBJ2-7 matches the DNA end more closely, so the J call is doubtful. The germline CDR1 and CDR2 sequences are ENHRY and SYGVKD. This CDR3 region has 12 residues. The CDR3 DNA follows: TGTGCCATAGGACAGGTGGCCTACGAGCAGTACTTC. Translation: CAIGQVAYEQYF.

This chain joins TRBV6-1 and TRBJ1-6; D remains ambiguous. This CDR3 region has 14 residues. Trimming pared 4 bases from V and 7 bases from J, leaving 11 bases between. Germline V gene lookup returns CDR1 MNHNS and CDR2 SASEGT. CDR3 DNA sequence: TGTGCCAGCAGTGGATGGGGAGGGAATTCACCCCTCCACTTT. Translated: CASSGWGGNSPLHF.

CDR3 DNA sequence: TGTGCCAGTGCCCGGGACAGGGGATACGAGCAGTACTTC. Translating it yields CASARDRGYEQYF. The chain is built from TRBV6-6 and TRBJ2-7; 10 nucleotides match TRBD1. CDR1 and CDR2 (germline): MNHNY, SVGAGI (reference sequence). V shed 9 bases, J shed 4 bases, and the junction held 6 bases outside the gene matches. The CDR3 consists of 13 residues.